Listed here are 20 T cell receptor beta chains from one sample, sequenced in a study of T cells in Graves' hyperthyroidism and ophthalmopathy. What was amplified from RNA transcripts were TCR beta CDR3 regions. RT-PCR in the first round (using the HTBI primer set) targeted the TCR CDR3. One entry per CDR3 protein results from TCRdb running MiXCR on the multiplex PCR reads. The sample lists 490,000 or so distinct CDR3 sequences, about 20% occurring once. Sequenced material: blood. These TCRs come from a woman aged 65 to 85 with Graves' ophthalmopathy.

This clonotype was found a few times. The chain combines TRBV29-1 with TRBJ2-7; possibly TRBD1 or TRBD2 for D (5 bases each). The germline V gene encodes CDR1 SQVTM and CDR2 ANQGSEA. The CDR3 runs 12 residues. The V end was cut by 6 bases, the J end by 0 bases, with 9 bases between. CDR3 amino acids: CSVWGSSYEQYF. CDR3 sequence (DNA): TGCAGCGTCTGGGGGAGCTCCTACGAGCAGTACTTC.

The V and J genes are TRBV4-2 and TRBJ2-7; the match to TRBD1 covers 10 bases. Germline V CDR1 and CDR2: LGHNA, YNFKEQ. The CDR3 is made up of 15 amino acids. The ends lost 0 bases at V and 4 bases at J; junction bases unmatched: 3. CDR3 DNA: TGTGCCAGCAGCCAAGAGGGACAGGGGATGTACGAGCAGTACTTC. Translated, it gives CASSQEGQGMYEQYF.

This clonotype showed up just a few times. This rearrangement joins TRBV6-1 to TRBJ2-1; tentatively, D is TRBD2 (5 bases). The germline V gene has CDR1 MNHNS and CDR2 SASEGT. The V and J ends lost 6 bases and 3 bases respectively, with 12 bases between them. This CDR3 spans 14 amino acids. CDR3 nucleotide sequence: TGTGCCAGCAGGCGGGCTTCTGTCTACAATGAGCAGTTCTTC. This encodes CASRRASVYNEQFF.

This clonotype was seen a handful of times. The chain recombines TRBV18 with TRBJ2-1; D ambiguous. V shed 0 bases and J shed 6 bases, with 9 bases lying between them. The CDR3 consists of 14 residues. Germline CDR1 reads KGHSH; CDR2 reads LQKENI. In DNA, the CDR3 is TGTGCCAGCTCACCACCGTCGGTACGCAATGAGCAGTTCTTC. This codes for CASSPPSVRNEQFF.

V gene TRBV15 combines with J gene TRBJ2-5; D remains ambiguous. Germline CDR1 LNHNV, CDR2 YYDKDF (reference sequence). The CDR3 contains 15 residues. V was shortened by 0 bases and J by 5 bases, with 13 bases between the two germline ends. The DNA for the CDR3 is TGTGCCACCAGCAGAGATCTTTGGGGAAAGGAGACCCAGTACTTC. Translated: CATSRDLWGKETQYF.

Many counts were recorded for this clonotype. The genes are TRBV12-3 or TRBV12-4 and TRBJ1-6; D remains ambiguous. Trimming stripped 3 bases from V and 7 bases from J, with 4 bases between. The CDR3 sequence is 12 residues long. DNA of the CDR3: TGTGCCAGCAGTTTTGAGAATTCACCCCTCCACTTT. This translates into CASSFENSPLHF.

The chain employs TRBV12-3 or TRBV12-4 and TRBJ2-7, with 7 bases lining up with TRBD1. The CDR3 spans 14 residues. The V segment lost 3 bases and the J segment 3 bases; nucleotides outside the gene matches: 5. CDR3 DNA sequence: TGTGCCAGCAGTTTCGGTACAGGGGACTACGAGCAGTACTTC. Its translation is CASSFGTGDYEQYF.

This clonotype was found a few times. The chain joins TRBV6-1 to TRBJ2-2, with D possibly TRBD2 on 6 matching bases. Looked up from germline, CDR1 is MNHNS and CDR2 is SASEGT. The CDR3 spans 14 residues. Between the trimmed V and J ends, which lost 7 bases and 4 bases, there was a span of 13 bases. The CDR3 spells CASIIRRGTGELFF. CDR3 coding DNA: TGTGCCAGCATCATCAGGAGGGGCACCGGGGAGCTGTTTTTT.

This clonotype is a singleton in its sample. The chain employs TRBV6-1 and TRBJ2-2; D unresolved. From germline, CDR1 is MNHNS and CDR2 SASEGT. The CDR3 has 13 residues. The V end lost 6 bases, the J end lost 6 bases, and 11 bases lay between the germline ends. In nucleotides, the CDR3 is TGTGCCAGCAGGCGACCAGGCCCCGGGGAGCTGTTTTTT. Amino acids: CASRRPGPGELFF.

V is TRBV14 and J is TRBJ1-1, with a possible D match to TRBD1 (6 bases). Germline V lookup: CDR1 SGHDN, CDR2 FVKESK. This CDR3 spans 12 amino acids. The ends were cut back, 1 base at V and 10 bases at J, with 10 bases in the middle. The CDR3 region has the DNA TGTGCCAGCAGCCAAGTAGGGGGGAGAGCTTTCTTT. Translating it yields CASSQVGGRAFF.

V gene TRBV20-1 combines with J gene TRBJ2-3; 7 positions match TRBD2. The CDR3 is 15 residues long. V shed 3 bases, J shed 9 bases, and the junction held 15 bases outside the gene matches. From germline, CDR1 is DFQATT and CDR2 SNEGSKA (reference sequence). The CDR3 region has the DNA TGCAGTGCTAGGCACGCTAGCGGAGTCTTAGGCACGCAGTATTTT. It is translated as CSARHASGVLGTQYF.

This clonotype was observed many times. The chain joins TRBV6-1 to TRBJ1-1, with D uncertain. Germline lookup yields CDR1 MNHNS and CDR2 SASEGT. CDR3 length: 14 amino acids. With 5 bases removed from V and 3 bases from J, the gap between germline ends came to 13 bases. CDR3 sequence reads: CASSFPPEDTEAFF. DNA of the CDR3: TGTGCCAGCAGTTTCCCCCCAGAGGACACTGAAGCTTTCTTT.

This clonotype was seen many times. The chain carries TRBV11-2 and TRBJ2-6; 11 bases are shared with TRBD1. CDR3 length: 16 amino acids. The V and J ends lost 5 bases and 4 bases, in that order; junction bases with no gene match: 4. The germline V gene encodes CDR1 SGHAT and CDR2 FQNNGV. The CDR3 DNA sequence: TGTGCCAGCAGCGGACAGGGGGCGTCCGGGGCCAACGTCCTGACTTTC. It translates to CASSGQGASGANVLTF.

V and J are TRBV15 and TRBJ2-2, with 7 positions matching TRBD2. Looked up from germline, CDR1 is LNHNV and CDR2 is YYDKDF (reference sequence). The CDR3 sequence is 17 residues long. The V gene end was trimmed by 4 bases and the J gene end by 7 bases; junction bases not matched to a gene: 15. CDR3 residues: CATSTQPGLGMGGELFF. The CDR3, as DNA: TGTGCCACCAGCACCCAGCCCGGACTAGGAATGGGCGGGGAGCTGTTTTTT.

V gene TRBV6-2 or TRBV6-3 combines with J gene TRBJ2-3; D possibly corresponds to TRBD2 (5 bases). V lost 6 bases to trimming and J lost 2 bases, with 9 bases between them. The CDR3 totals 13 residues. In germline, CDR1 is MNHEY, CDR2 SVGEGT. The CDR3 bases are TGTGCCAGCAGGGAGCGGAACACAGATACGCAGTATTTT. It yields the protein CASRERNTDTQYF.

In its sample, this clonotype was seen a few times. CDR3 sequence (DNA): TGTGCCAGCAGCTTAGCTGGTAGCGGGACATTCTACGAGCAGTACTTC. Encoded protein: CASSLAGSGTFYEQYF. The chain uses TRBV7-9 and TRBJ2-7; 8 bases align to TRBD2. J lost 3 bases, V lost 0 bases, and 7 bases had no gene match. This CDR3 contains 16 residues. The germline V gene has CDR1 SEHNR and CDR2 FQNEAQ (reference sequence). The full variable domain, with the rest looked up from reference TRBV7-9 and TRBJ2-7, is DTGVSQNPRHKITKRGQNVTFRCDPISEHNRLYWYRQTLGQGPEFLTYFQNEAQLEKSRLLSDRFSAERPKGSFSTLEIQRTEQGDSAMYLCASSLAGSGTFYEQYFGPGTRLTVT.

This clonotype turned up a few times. The CDR3 DNA reads TGTGCCAGCAGTTTAGCTAGCGGGAGGAGCACCGGGGAGCTGTTTTTT. It is translated as CASSLASGRSTGELFF. This chain joins TRBV12-3 or TRBV12-4 and TRBJ2-2; TRBD2 agrees at 10 bases. J was trimmed by 4 bases and V by 0 bases; bases with no gene match: 2. CDR3 length: 16 residues.

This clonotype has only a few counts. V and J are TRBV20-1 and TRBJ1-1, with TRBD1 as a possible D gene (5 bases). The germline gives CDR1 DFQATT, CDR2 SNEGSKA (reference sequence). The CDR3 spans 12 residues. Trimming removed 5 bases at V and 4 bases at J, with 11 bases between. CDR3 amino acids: CSARGLGTEAFF. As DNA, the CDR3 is TGCAGTGCTCGGGGGTTGGGCACTGAAGCTTTCTTT.

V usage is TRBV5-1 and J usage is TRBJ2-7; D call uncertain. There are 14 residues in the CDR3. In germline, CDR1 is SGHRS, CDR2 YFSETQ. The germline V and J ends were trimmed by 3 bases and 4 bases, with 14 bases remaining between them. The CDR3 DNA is TGCGCCAGCAGCTACCGGACGGGTGGATACGAGCAGTACTTC. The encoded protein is CASSYRTGGYEQYF. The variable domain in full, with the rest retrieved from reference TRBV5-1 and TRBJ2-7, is KAGVTQTPRYLIKTRGQQVTLSCSPISGHRSVSWYQQTPGQGLQFLFEYFSETQRNKGNFPGRFSGRQFSNSRSEMNVSTLELGDSALYLCASSYRTGGYEQYFGPGTRLTVT.

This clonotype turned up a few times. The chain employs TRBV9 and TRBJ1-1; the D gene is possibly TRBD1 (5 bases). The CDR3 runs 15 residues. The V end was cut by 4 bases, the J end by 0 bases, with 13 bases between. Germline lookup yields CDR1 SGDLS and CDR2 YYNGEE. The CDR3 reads CASSPKLTVNTEAFF. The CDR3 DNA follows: TGTGCCAGCAGCCCTAAGCTGACAGTGAACACTGAAGCTTTCTTT.